The text below deals with one T cell receptor beta chain. TCR beta CDR3 amplification used RNA transcripts. First-round RT-PCR relied on HTBI primers, and a second-round multiplex PCR came next. MiXCR was run by TCRdb on the multiplex PCR reads, yielding one entry per CDR3 protein. Of 620,000 or so distinct CDR3 sequences listed, 20% to 25% are singletons. Stable hyperthyroidism meant no progression to ophthalmopathy within 18 months of follow-up. The record originates from a study of Graves' ophthalmopathy and Graves' hyperthyroidism. From germline, CDR1 is MGHRA and CDR2 YSYEKL. The CDR3 consists of 20 residues. With 0 bases removed from V and 1 base from J, the gap between germline ends came to 24 bases.

The receptor was isolated from a woman between 18 and 30 years old with stable Graves' hyperthyroidism. Some clones in this sample may be carry-over from other donors' samples. This chain uses TRBV4-1 with TRBJ1-1; no reliable D call. Sequencing was performed on peripheral blood. In DNA, the CDR3 is TGCGCCAGCAGCCAAGATTCGAGAGGGTCGGATGGGCACCCGAACACTGAAGCTTTCTTT. The encoded protein is CASSQDSRGSDGHPNTEAFF.